The rows below give T cell receptor beta chains drawn from one sample of a study of T cell responses to AZD1222 COVID-19 vaccine. The assay was immunoSEQ multiplex PCR, and TCRdb's table has in-frame clones only and misses some. The sample lists more than 110,000 clones, approximately 90% occurring once. The material sequenced was peripheral blood, taken on day 0 of AZD1222 vaccination. The source of these receptors is an adult in good health. Both conserved end residues are part of each CDR3. A D gene is named only where the DNA matches it firmly. Rows may omit the clone size; those that give it use once, few, many or a size class.

D gene: .; J gene: TRBJ1-3; CDR3 length: 14; V gene: TRBV28; clone size: .; CDR3 DNA: TGTGCCAGCAGAATAAGGTGGTCAGGAAACACCATATATTTT; CDR3 protein: CASRIRWSGNTIYF
D gene: .; J gene: TRBJ1-2; CDR3 length: 13; V gene: TRBV19; clone size: .; CDR3 DNA: TGTGCCAGTAGTCTCGGGACAAGCTATGGCTACACCTTC; CDR3 protein: CASSLGTSYGYTF
D gene: .; J gene: TRBJ1-5; CDR3 length: 15; V gene: TRBV18; clone size: .; CDR3 DNA: TGTGCCAGCTCACCATTTGGCGGGAGCAATCAGCCCCAGCATTTT; CDR3 protein: CASSPFGGSNQPQHF
D gene: TRBD1; J gene: TRBJ1-1; CDR3 length: 14; V gene: TRBV10-3; clone size: .; CDR3 DNA: TGTGCCATCACCCCCGGGACAGGGGACACTGAAGCTTTCTTT; CDR3 protein: CAITPGTGDTEAFF
D gene: TRBD1; J gene: TRBJ1-5; CDR3 length: 15; V gene: TRBV6-2/TRBV6-3; clone size: .; CDR3 DNA: TGTGCCAGCAGTCAACCCGGGACAGCTAATCAGCCCCAGCATTTT; CDR3 protein: CASSQPGTANQPQHF
D gene: .; J gene: TRBJ2-7; CDR3 length: 11; V gene: TRBV30; clone size: .; CDR3 DNA: TGTGCCTGGAGTGTACTTGGGGAGCAGTACTTC; CDR3 protein: CAWSVLGEQYF
D gene: .; J gene: TRBJ1-6; CDR3 length: 15; V gene: TRBV30; clone size: .; CDR3 DNA: TGTGCCTGGCACCCTATAGAGCCTGATACATCACCCCTCCACTTT; CDR3 protein: CAWHPIEPDTSPLHF
D gene: .; J gene: TRBJ1-6; CDR3 length: 13; V gene: TRBV12-3/TRBV12-4; clone size: .; CDR3 DNA: TGTGCCAGCAGGCCAGGGACTAATTCACCCCTCCACTTT; CDR3 protein: CASRPGTNSPLHF
D gene: TRBD2; J gene: TRBJ2-1; CDR3 length: 16; V gene: TRBV11-3; clone size: .; CDR3 DNA: TGTGCCAGCAGCCCTCGGACTAGTATGGTTGCCAATGAGCAGTTCTTC; CDR3 protein: CASSPRTSMVANEQFF
D gene: .; J gene: TRBJ1-5; CDR3 length: 14; V gene: TRBV10-3; clone size: .; CDR3 DNA: TGTGCCATCAGACCCAGGGCGGGGGATCAGCCCCAGCATTTT; CDR3 protein: CAIRPRAGDQPQHF
D gene: .; J gene: TRBJ2-5; CDR3 length: 18; V gene: TRBV11-3; clone size: once; CDR3 DNA: TGTGCCAGCAGCTTATTATGGCCCCCGTGGGTAGGCCAAGAGACCCAGTACTTC; CDR3 protein: CASSLLWPPWVGQETQYF
D gene: .; J gene: TRBJ2-4; CDR3 length: 17; V gene: TRBV13; clone size: .; CDR3 DNA: TGTGCCAGCAGCCCTTCCGGGACTCATCTAGCCAAAAACATTCAGTACTTC; CDR3 protein: CASSPSGTHLAKNIQYF
D gene: .; J gene: TRBJ1-4; CDR3 length: 17; V gene: TRBV11-3; clone size: .; CDR3 DNA: TGTGCCAGCAGCCCCCCTGCCAGGTTTGCAACTAATGAAAAACTGTTTTTT; CDR3 protein: CASSPPARFATNEKLFF
D gene: .; J gene: TRBJ2-1; CDR3 length: 14; V gene: TRBV5-1; clone size: .; CDR3 DNA: TGCGCCAGCAGCTTGGGTACTTTTAACAATGAGCAGTTCTTC; CDR3 protein: CASSLGTFNNEQFF
D gene: .; J gene: TRBJ2-1; CDR3 length: 15; V gene: TRBV7-9; clone size: .; CDR3 DNA: TGTGCCAGCAGCTTGGCCGGGACCCTCTCGGTTGAGCAGTTCTTC; CDR3 protein: CASSLAGTLSVEQFF
D gene: TRBD1; J gene: TRBJ1-3; CDR3 length: 16; V gene: TRBV4-3; clone size: .; CDR3 DNA: TGCGCCAGCAGCCAAGTAGGGGGCAGGGCTGGAAACACCATATATTTT; CDR3 protein: CASSQVGGRAGNTIYF
D gene: .; J gene: TRBJ1-2; CDR3 length: 14; V gene: TRBV7-9; clone size: .; CDR3 DNA: TGTGCCAGCAGCTTGTACCGTCTGTTGTATGGCTACACCTTC; CDR3 protein: CASSLYRLLYGYTF
D gene: .; J gene: TRBJ2-2; CDR3 length: 13; V gene: TRBV15; clone size: .; CDR3 DNA: TGTGCCACCAGCAGACCAGGGAGCGGGGAGCTGTTTTTT; CDR3 protein: CATSRPGSGELFF
D gene: .; J gene: TRBJ1-5; CDR3 length: 15; V gene: TRBV30; clone size: .; CDR3 DNA: TGTGCCTGGGGTACCGGGAGATATAGCAATCAGCCCCAGCATTTT; CDR3 protein: CAWGTGRYSNQPQHF
D gene: .; J gene: TRBJ2-1; CDR3 length: 17; V gene: TRBV7-5; clone size: .; CDR3 DNA: TGTGTCAGAAGCTTAGAAAGGACTTCCCCCTCCTACAATGAGCAGTTCTTC; CDR3 protein: CVRSLERTSPSYNEQFF
D gene: TRBD2; J gene: TRBJ2-1; CDR3 length: 16; V gene: TRBV5-4; clone size: .; CDR3 DNA: TGTGCCAGCAGCTTGGAAAGCGGGGCGGCTCCAAATGAGCAGTTCTTC; CDR3 protein: CASSLESGAAPNEQFF
D gene: .; J gene: TRBJ2-5; CDR3 length: 12; V gene: TRBV15; clone size: .; CDR3 DNA: TGTGCCACCAGCAGAGATCGAGAGACCCAGTACTTC; CDR3 protein: CATSRDRETQYF
D gene: TRBD1; J gene: TRBJ1-3; CDR3 length: 17; V gene: TRBV4-3; clone size: .; CDR3 DNA: TGCGCCAGCAGCCAAGTTTCCCAGACAGGGTTCGGAAACACCATATATTTT; CDR3 protein: CASSQVSQTGFGNTIYF
D gene: .; J gene: TRBJ2-2; CDR3 length: 16; V gene: TRBV28; clone size: .; CDR3 DNA: TGTGCCAGCAGTTTATCTGGACTGCCCGTCTCCGGGGAGCTGTTTTTT; CDR3 protein: CASSLSGLPVSGELFF
D gene: .; J gene: TRBJ2-3; CDR3 length: 13; V gene: TRBV10-1; clone size: .; CDR3 DNA: TGCGCCAGCAGGGGAGGAGGGACAGATACGCAGTATTTT; CDR3 protein: CASRGGGTDTQYF
D gene: TRBD2; J gene: TRBJ2-7; CDR3 length: 15; V gene: TRBV7-9; clone size: .; CDR3 DNA: TGTGCCAGCAGCTTAGCGGGGACTAGCGGATACGAGCAGTACTTC; CDR3 protein: CASSLAGTSGYEQYF
D gene: .; J gene: TRBJ1-5; CDR3 length: 13; V gene: TRBV7-9; clone size: .; CDR3 DNA: TGTGCCAGCAGCCCGAGGGGCTGGCAGCCCCAGCATTTT; CDR3 protein: CASSPRGWQPQHF
D gene: TRBD1; J gene: TRBJ1-1; CDR3 length: 14; V gene: TRBV6-5; clone size: .; CDR3 DNA: TGTGCCAGCAGTAGGGGGCTTTCGAACACTGAAGCTTTCTTT; CDR3 protein: CASSRGLSNTEAFF
D gene: .; J gene: TRBJ2-6; CDR3 length: 14; V gene: TRBV5-1; clone size: .; CDR3 DNA: TGCGCCAGCAGCCCCAATACTGGGGCCAACGTCCTGACTTTC; CDR3 protein: CASSPNTGANVLTF
D gene: .; J gene: TRBJ1-1; CDR3 length: 14; V gene: TRBV7-9; clone size: .; CDR3 DNA: TGTGCCAGCAGCTCCAAACAGGAGGGCGCTGAAGCTTTCTTT; CDR3 protein: CASSSKQEGAEAFF
D gene: .; J gene: TRBJ1-1; CDR3 length: 12; V gene: TRBV4-2; clone size: many; CDR3 DNA: TGTGCCAGCAGCCATGACAGCGCTGAAGCTTTCTTT; CDR3 protein: CASSHDSAEAFF
D gene: TRBD2; J gene: TRBJ2-4; CDR3 length: 15; V gene: TRBV7-2; clone size: .; CDR3 DNA: TGTGCCAGCAGTCCCCATAGCGGGGGGGACTACATTCAGTACTTC; CDR3 protein: CASSPHSGGDYIQYF
D gene: .; J gene: TRBJ2-2; CDR3 length: 17; V gene: TRBV27; clone size: .; CDR3 DNA: TGTGCCAGCAGTTTTGATCCCGCATCTCGGTACACCGGGGAGCTGTTTTTT; CDR3 protein: CASSFDPASRYTGELFF
D gene: TRBD1; J gene: TRBJ1-1; CDR3 length: 15; V gene: TRBV7-9; clone size: .; CDR3 DNA: TGTGCCAGCAGCAAAATGACAGGGAGGGGCACTGAAGCTTTCTTT; CDR3 protein: CASSKMTGRGTEAFF
D gene: TRBD2; J gene: TRBJ2-1; CDR3 length: 13; V gene: TRBV28; clone size: .; CDR3 DNA: TGTGCCTCCTCGCCGGGACTACACAATGAGCAGTTCTTC; CDR3 protein: CASSPGLHNEQFF
D gene: .; J gene: TRBJ1-4; CDR3 length: 16; V gene: TRBV4-3; clone size: .; CDR3 DNA: TGCGCCAGCAGCCCCCTGGGGGCAAGGTCCAATGAAAAACTGTTTTTT; CDR3 protein: CASSPLGARSNEKLFF
D gene: TRBD1; J gene: TRBJ2-7; CDR3 length: 14; V gene: TRBV19; clone size: once; CDR3 DNA: TGTGCCAGTAGTAGAGGGACAGGGATCTACGAGCAGTACTTC; CDR3 protein: CASSRGTGIYEQYF
D gene: .; J gene: TRBJ1-1; CDR3 length: 16; V gene: TRBV5-1; clone size: .; CDR3 DNA: TGCGCCAGCAGCCCCTCCGGGGGGGCAGGGTACACTGAAGCTTTCTTT; CDR3 protein: CASSPSGGAGYTEAFF
D gene: .; J gene: TRBJ1-4; CDR3 length: 15; V gene: TRBV5-1; clone size: .; CDR3 DNA: TGCGCCAGCAGCCTGACCGGGGTGGCTAATGAAAAACTGTTTTTT; CDR3 protein: CASSLTGVANEKLFF
D gene: .; J gene: TRBJ2-1; CDR3 length: 11; V gene: TRBV3-1/TRBV3-2; clone size: .; CDR3 DNA: TGTGCCAGCAGCCAAGCGGGGGAGCAGTTCTTC; CDR3 protein: CASSQAGEQFF